One and the same sample provided the 19 T cell receptor beta chains below, sequenced in a study of shared clonotypes between healthy human individuals. Method: immunoSEQ multiplex PCR; TCRdb's copy keeps in-frame clones and lacks some. The sample lists approximately 600,000 clones; approximately 95% were seen once. Naive CD8 cells were CD45RO-negative, positively selected for CCR7, excluding terminally differentiated effector memory CD45RA+ cells. Specimen: naive CD8+ T cells sorted from blood. These receptors were taken from a woman aged 30 to 39 in good health.

The J gene is TRBJ1-5, the V gene TRBV2, with D uncertain. The CDR3 has 14 amino acids. V gave up 7 bases and J gave up 4 bases, with 14 bases separating them. Germline V CDR1 and CDR2: SNHLY, FYNNEI. CDR3 nucleotide sequence: TGTGCCAGCAAGTGGACGGGAATAAATCAGCCCCAGCATTTT. Translating gives CASKWTGINQPQHF.

This chain joins TRBV27 and TRBJ2-5; 8 bases map to TRBD2. Judging by the DNA end, TRBJ2-7 fits better; the J call may be wrong. The germline CDR1 and CDR2 sequences are MNHEY and SMNVEV (reference sequence). This CDR3 has 15 residues. The CDR3: CASSLSSSGRYEQYF. The CDR3, as DNA: TGTGCCAGCAGTTTATCTTCCAGCGGGAGATACGAGCAGTACTTC.

The chain employs TRBV19 and TRBJ2-2; possibly TRBD1 for D (5 bases). Germline assignment: CDR1 LNHDA and CDR2 SQIVND (reference sequence). There are 18 residues in the CDR3. V was clipped by 1 base and J by 0 bases, with 15 bases between them. The CDR3 loop is CASSIGRIGHPNTGELFF. Here the CDR3 DNA reads TGTGCCAGTAGTATAGGAAGGATTGGACACCCGAACACCGGGGAGCTGTTTTTT. The full variable domain, with the rest looked up from reference TRBV19 and TRBJ2-2, is DGGITQSPKYLFRKEGQNVTLSCEQNLNHDAMYWYRQDPGQGLRLIYYSQIVNDFQKGDIAEGYSVSREKKESFPLTVTSAQKNPTAFYLCASSIGRIGHPNTGELFFGEGSRLTVL.

The chain uses TRBV20-1 and TRBJ2-3; 11 bases agree with TRBD2. This CDR3 contains 11 residues. The trim removed 6 bases at V and 15 bases at J, leaving 8 bases unmatched. Germline V gene data show CDR1 as DFQATT and CDR2 as SNEGSKA (reference sequence). The DNA of the CDR3 is TGCAGTGCCCAGCTAGCGGGAGGATTTTATTTT. Its protein is CSAQLAGGFYF.

This rearrangement joins TRBV29-1 to TRBJ2-1; D gene uncertain. There are 14 residues in the CDR3. Germline V gene sequence: CDR1 SQVTM, CDR2 ANQGSEA. V gave up 1 base and J gave up 7 bases, with 14 bases separating them. The CDR3 here is CSVEGGTKANEQFF. The CDR3, as DNA: TGCAGCGTTGAAGGCGGCACCAAGGCGAATGAGCAGTTCTTC.

The chain recombines TRBV9 with TRBJ2-1, with a tentative D call TRBD2 (6 bases). Germline V lookup: CDR1 SGDLS, CDR2 YYNGEE. Trimming left V 3 bases short and J 5 bases short, with 12 bases between. This CDR3 is built from 14 residues. This chain's CDR3 is CASSDPGLHNEQFF. For the CDR3, the DNA is TGTGCCAGCAGCGACCCGGGACTCCACAATGAGCAGTTCTTC. The complete variable domain, with remaining parts taken from reference TRBV9 and TRBJ2-1, reads DSGVTQTPKHLITATGQRVTLRCSPRSGDLSVYWYQQSLDQGLQFLIQYYNGEERAKGNILERFSAQQFPDLHSELNLSSLELGDSALYFCASSDPGLHNEQFFGPGTRLTVL.

The chain joins TRBV27 to TRBJ2-7; 12 bases agree with TRBD2. The V gene's germline CDR1 is MNHEY and CDR2 SMNVEV (reference sequence). With 6 bases clipped from V and 3 bases from J, the junction kept 6 bases outside the gene matches. The CDR3 runs 15 residues. This CDR3 reads CASSHGTSGFYEQYF. The CDR3 DNA is TGTGCCAGCAGCCACGGGACTAGCGGGTTCTACGAGCAGTACTTC.

The J gene is TRBJ2-7, the V gene TRBV14; a possible D gene is TRBD1 (5 bases). Trimming cost V 3 bases and J 3 bases, with 6 bases left between them. Germline V lookup: CDR1 SGHDN, CDR2 FVKESK. The CDR3 sequence is 12 residues long. CDR3 DNA: TGTGCCAGCAGCCAGGACAACTACGAGCAGTACTTC. Residues: CASSQDNYEQYF.

The chain has TRBV7-9 and TRBJ2-2, with 9 bases aligning to TRBD2. With V trimmed by 3 bases and J by 3 bases, 5 bases remained unmatched. The CDR3 consists of 16 residues. Germline V lookup: CDR1 SEHNR, CDR2 FQNEAQ (reference sequence). DNA of the CDR3: TGTGCCAGCAGCTTCCCGCGGGAGGGGGACACCGGGGAGCTGTTTTTT. It is translated as CASSFPREGDTGELFF.

The chain links TRBV13 to TRBJ2-1; the match to TRBD1 covers 10 bases. Germline V gene data show CDR1 as PRHDT and CDR2 as FYEKMQ (reference sequence). This CDR3 comprises 16 residues. Germline trimming cut 5 bases from V and 2 bases from J; bases unmatched to any gene: 6. This CDR3 reads CASSPPGTGAYNEQFF. In DNA form, the CDR3 reads TGTGCCAGCAGCCCGCCCGGGACAGGGGCCTACAATGAGCAGTTCTTC.

This chain connects TRBV5-5 to TRBJ2-5; possible D gene TRBD2, 5 bases. Trimming took off 1 base at V and 10 bases at J, with 20 bases between the two ends. The CDR3 has 15 amino acids. Looked up from germline, CDR1 is SGHKS and CDR2 is YYEKEE (reference sequence). The CDR3 nucleotides are TGTGCCAGCAGCTTGCATTCGGGTGCAGCCGCGGGCCAGTACTTC. Its protein is CASSLHSGAAAGQYF.

The chain links TRBV2 to TRBJ1-2; D gene unclear. There are 15 residues in the CDR3. CDR1 is SNHLY and CDR2 is FYNNEI in the germline V gene. Trimming removed 1 base from V and 7 bases from J, with 16 bases in between. The CDR3 bases are TGTGCCAGCAGTGAAGACGGATTTACCACTGGTGGCTACACCTTC. Its translation is CASSEDGFTTGGYTF. Drawing the rest from reference TRBV2 and TRBJ1-2, the complete variable domain is EPEVTQTPSHQVTQMGQEVILRCVPISNHLYFYWYRQILGQKVEFLVSFYNNEISEKSEIFDDQFSVERPDGSNFTLKIRSTKLEDSAMYFCASSEDGFTTGGYTFGSGTRLTVV.

This clone was recorded once. The gene calls are TRBV27 and TRBJ1-5; weak D call: TRBD1 (5 bases). The V gene lost 3 bases and the J gene lost 6 bases, with 9 bases spanning the gap. The germline CDR1 and CDR2 sequences are MNHEY and SMNVEV (reference sequence). The CDR3 consists of 13 residues. CDR3 loop: CASSFSGTQPQHF. CDR3 nucleotides: TGTGCCAGCAGTTTTTCAGGGACTCAGCCCCAGCATTTT.

The rearrangement uses TRBV7-9 and TRBJ2-7, with TRBD2 identical over 11 bases. After removal of 3 bases from V and 2 bases from J, the junction contained 3 bases not matched to a gene. CDR1 is SEHNR, CDR2 FQNEAQ, per germline (reference sequence). The CDR3 has 15 amino acids. CDR3 residues: CASSLTSGTTYEQYF. In DNA form, the CDR3 reads TGTGCCAGCAGCTTGACTAGCGGGACTACCTACGAGCAGTACTTC. Looking up the rest from reference TRBV7-9 and TRBJ2-7 gives the full variable domain: DTGVSQNPRHKITKRGQNVTFRCDPISEHNRLYWYRQTLGQGPEFLTYFQNEAQLEKSRLLSDRFSAERPKGSFSTLEIQRTEQGDSAMYLCASSLTSGTTYEQYFGPGTRLTVT.

The V call is TRBV5-1, the J call TRBJ2-7; 9 nucleotides agree with TRBD2. The CDR3 spans 16 residues. Germline V gene sequence: CDR1 SGHRS, CDR2 YFSETQ. J lost 5 bases, V lost 1 base, and 10 bases had no gene match. The CDR3 nucleotides read TGCGCCAGCAGCTTGTTCACTAGCGGGCCCATCGACGAGCAGTACTTC. Translation gives CASSLFTSGPIDEQYF.

This chain links TRBV19 with TRBJ1-2; D is ambiguous. The CDR3 has 13 residues. Germline CDR1 and CDR2: LNHDA and SQIVND (reference sequence). The germline V and J ends were trimmed by 0 bases and 6 bases, with 8 bases remaining between them. Here the CDR3 DNA reads TGTGCCAGTAGTATAGAGGCCCGGGATGGCTACACCTTC. Translation gives CASSIEARDGYTF.

This chain connects TRBV7-9 to TRBJ2-1; 14 bases match TRBD2. With 4 bases clipped from V and 8 bases from J, the junction kept 10 bases outside the gene matches. The CDR3 runs 17 residues. CDR1 and CDR2 from the germline V gene are SEHNR and FQNEAQ (reference sequence). CDR3 in DNA: TGTGCCAGCAGCTCGGGACTAGCGGGAGAGAGGGCCGATGAGCAGTTCTTC. Translating it yields CASSSGLAGERADEQFF.

The chain has TRBV7-9 and TRBJ1-1; D is unclear. There are 13 residues in the CDR3. V gave up 5 bases and J gave up 1 base, with 8 bases separating them. Germline CDR1 is SEHNR and CDR2 is FQNEAQ (reference sequence). In DNA, the CDR3 is TGTGCCAGCAGCATATTACAGAACACTGAAGCTTTCTTT. Translating it yields CASSILQNTEAFF.

V usage is TRBV5-1 and J usage is TRBJ2-7, with D unresolved. The CDR3 covers 17 residues. V shed 0 bases and J shed 3 bases, with 19 bases lying between them. From germline, CDR1 is SGHRS and CDR2 YFSETQ. CDR3 region: CASSLGPNGPRVYEQYF. CDR3 coding DNA: TGCGCCAGCAGCTTGGGGCCCAACGGACCGAGAGTCTACGAGCAGTACTTC.